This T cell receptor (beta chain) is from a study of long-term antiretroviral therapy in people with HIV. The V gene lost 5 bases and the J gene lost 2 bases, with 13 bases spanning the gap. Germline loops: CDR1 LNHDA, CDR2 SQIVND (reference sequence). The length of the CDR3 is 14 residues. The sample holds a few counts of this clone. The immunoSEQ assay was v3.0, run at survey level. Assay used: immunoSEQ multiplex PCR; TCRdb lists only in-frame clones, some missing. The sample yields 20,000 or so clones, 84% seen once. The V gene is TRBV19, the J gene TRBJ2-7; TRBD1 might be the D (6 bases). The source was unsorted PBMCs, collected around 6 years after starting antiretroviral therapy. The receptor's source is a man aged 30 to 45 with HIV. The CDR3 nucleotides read TGTGCCAGTAGTCTGTCAGGGGTAACCTACGAGCAGTACTTC. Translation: CASSLSGVTYEQYF. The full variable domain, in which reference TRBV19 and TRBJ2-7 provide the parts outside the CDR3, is DGGITQSPKYLFRKEGQNVTLSCEQNLNHDAMYWYRQDPGQGLRLIYYSQIVNDFQKGDIAEGYSVSREKKESFPLTVTSAQKNPTAFYLCASSLSGVTYEQYFGPGTRLTVT.